The 19 T cell receptor beta chains listed next were all sequenced from one sample in a study of beta chain features in type 1 diabetes listed by TCRdb under 2018. The receptor library was made with the immunoSEQ multiplex PCR assay. The High Capacity cDNA Reverse Transcription Kit was used to reverse transcribe all of the isolated RNA, meaning that expressed TCRB transcripts were what got sequenced. In its TCRdb copy, this immuneACCESS table keeps in-frame sequences only and misses some clones. Where compared with another copy, unresolved V genes explain less than half of these, and the others have no known cause. Present in this sample are 250,000 to 300,000 clones, under 8.5% of which were seen just once. 1% of the sample is taken by the ten largest. What was sequenced was central memory CD4+ T cells from blood. These receptors all stem from a woman younger than 30 in good health.

The chain has TRBV10-3 and TRBJ2-3; D may be TRBD2 (7 bases). Germline V lookup: CDR1 ENHRY, CDR2 SYGVKD. Between the trimmed V and J ends, which lost 0 bases and 4 bases, there was a span of 17 bases. CDR3 length equals 17 residues. In DNA, the CDR3 is TGTGCCATCAGTGAGTCAGCCGGGGGGCCACATTCAGATACGCAGTATTTT. It specifies CAISESAGGPHSDTQYF.

This clone was observed a handful of times. The chain combines TRBV6-6 with TRBJ2-2; unclear D gene. The germline V gene has CDR1 MNHNY and CDR2 SVGAGI (reference sequence). V was shortened by 5 bases and J by 2 bases, with 3 bases between the two germline ends. The CDR3 loop spans 12 amino acids. The CDR3 region has the DNA TGTGCCAGCAGTGACAACACCGGGGAGCTGTTTTTT. Translating it yields CASSDNTGELFF.

This clone was observed a handful of times. The chain joins TRBV29-1 to TRBJ2-7; 10 bases are shared with TRBD1. Germline CDR1 SQVTM, CDR2 ANQGSEA. The CDR3 sequence is 14 residues long. V was clipped by 6 bases and J by 0 bases; unmatched bases: 5. The CDR3 here is CSVVDRGSSYEQYF. The CDR3 coding sequence is TGCAGCGTGGTGGACAGGGGGAGCTCCTACGAGCAGTACTTC.

This clone was counted a few times. V gene TRBV6-5 combines with J gene TRBJ2-2; D is possibly TRBD2 (6 bases). V shed 6 bases and J shed 8 bases, with 22 bases lying between them. Germline V CDR1 and CDR2: MNHEY, SVGAGI. The CDR3 consists of 16 residues. This CDR3 is CASSYRPGVRFGELFF. CDR3 nucleotides: TGTGCCAGCAGCTACCGACCGGGGGTACGCTTTGGGGAGCTGTTTTTT.

In its sample, this clone was seen a few times. The gene calls are TRBV15 and TRBJ2-4; 7 bases align to TRBD2. From germline, CDR1 is LNHNV and CDR2 YYDKDF (reference sequence). Trimming at V came to 2 bases and at J to 0 bases, leaving 7 bases not matched to a gene. This CDR3 has 17 amino acids. The CDR3, as DNA: TGTGCCACCAGCAGAAGAGCGGGGACCATAGCCAAAAACATTCAGTACTTC. Protein: CATSRRAGTIAKNIQYF. The variable domain in full, with the rest retrieved from reference TRBV15 and TRBJ2-4, is DAMVIQNPRYQVTQFGKPVTLSCSQTLNHNVMYWYQQKSSQAPKLLFHYYDKDFNNEADTPDNFQSRRPNTSFCFLDIRSPGLGDTAMYLCATSRRAGTIAKNIQYFGAGTRLSVL.

DNA for the CDR3: TGTGCCAGCAGCAGTGGGACAAACAAAAGATACAATGAGCAGTTCTTC. Its protein is CASSSGTNKRYNEQFF. This chain uses TRBV5-4 with TRBJ2-1; D may be TRBD1 (6 bases). V was shortened by 4 bases and J by 4 bases, with 18 bases between the two germline ends. CDR1 and CDR2 (germline): SGHNT, YYREEE (reference sequence). The CDR3 runs to 16 residues.

This clone was recorded many times. The chain combines TRBV7-8 with TRBJ2-1; D not resolved. V dropped 2 bases and J dropped 7 bases, with 15 bases sitting between them. The CDR3 totals 15 residues. Germline loops: CDR1 SGHVS, CDR2 FQNEAQ. The CDR3 nucleotides read TGTGCCAGCAGCTTATCCGGTCTTCAAGGTAATGAGCAGTTCTTC. It specifies CASSLSGLQGNEQFF.

The chain recombines TRBV18 with TRBJ2-5; a possible D gene is TRBD2 (6 bases). The germline gives CDR1 KGHSH, CDR2 LQKENI. Trimming stripped 0 bases from V and 1 base from J, with 6 bases between. The CDR3 is made up of 14 amino acids. The CDR3 nucleotides are TGTGCCAGCTCACCACCGGGACTCCAAGAGACCCAGTACTTC. As protein: CASSPPGLQETQYF. Full variable domain (rest looked up from reference TRBV18 and TRBJ2-5): NAGVMQNPRHLVRRRGQEARLRCSPMKGHSHVYWYRQLPEEGLKFMVYLQKENIIDESGMPKERFSAEFPKEGPSILRIQQVVRGDSAAYFCASSPPGLQETQYFGPGTRLLVL.

This clone was seen a handful of times. The chain recombines TRBV6-5 with TRBJ1-2; D unclear. This CDR3 has 13 residues. Trimming took off 6 bases at V and 7 bases at J, with 15 bases between the two ends. Germline CDR1 reads MNHEY; CDR2 reads SVGAGI. This CDR3 reads CASSSDPRGGYTF. CDR3 coding DNA: TGTGCCAGCAGCTCGGACCCGCGGGGTGGCTACACCTTC.

The CDR3 DNA is TGTGCCAGCAGCACCCCAGGGGGGACCCAGTACTTC. Translating gives CASSTPGGTQYF. V and J are TRBV27 and TRBJ2-5; 7 bases match TRBD1. Germline V lookup: CDR1 MNHEY, CDR2 SMNVEV (reference sequence). There are 12 residues in the CDR3. Trimming at V came to 6 bases and at J to 7 bases, leaving 5 bases not matched to a gene.

This clone appeared many times. J is TRBJ1-1 and V is TRBV19; D remains ambiguous. The V and J ends lost 5 bases and 6 bases respectively, with 16 bases between them. The CDR3 is 14 amino acids. Germline V gene data show CDR1 as LNHDA and CDR2 as SQIVND (reference sequence). CDR3 nucleotide sequence: TGTGCCAGTAGTGTACACGGGAGCCGCGCTGAAGCTTTCTTT. Translated, it gives CASSVHGSRAEAFF.

Only a few counts were recorded for this clone. The V and J genes are TRBV19 and TRBJ1-2, with D possibly being TRBD1 (6 bases). V lost 2 bases and J lost 7, with 14 bases in between. The CDR3 length is 14 residues. Germline V lookup: CDR1 LNHDA, CDR2 SQIVND (reference sequence). The CDR3 DNA sequence: TGTGCCAGTAGTATACCTCAACAGGGAGTTGGCTACACCTTC. Translated, it gives CASSIPQQGVGYTF.

This chain joins TRBV5-4 and TRBJ1-1, with 7 bases fitting TRBD1. The CDR3 has 13 amino acids. The germline V gene encodes CDR1 SGHNT and CDR2 YYREEE (reference sequence). With V trimmed by 4 bases and J by 10 bases, 10 bases remained unmatched. The CDR3 nucleotides are TGTGCCAGCAGCCTAGAGACAGGGTTAAGAGCTTTCTTT. This translates into CASSLETGLRAFF. Together with reference TRBV5-4 and TRBJ1-1, the CDR3 gives the full variable domain: ETGVTQSPTHLIKTRGQQVTLRCSSQSGHNTVSWYQQALGQGPQFIFQYYREEENGRGNFPPRFSGLQFPNYSSELNVNALELDDSALYLCASSLETGLRAFFGQGTRLTVV.

The rearrangement links TRBV29-1 to TRBJ1-3, with D unclear. Trimming left V 5 bases short and J 4 bases short, with 9 bases between. Germline V lookup: CDR1 SQVTM, CDR2 ANQGSEA. CDR3 length: 12 amino acids. Here the CDR3 reads CSVRIRGNTIYF. The CDR3 region has the DNA TGCAGCGTTCGAATAAGAGGAAACACCATATATTTT.

This clone was detected only a few times. J is TRBJ2-1 and V is TRBV11-1, with D perhaps TRBD1 (5 bases). This CDR3 is 15 amino acids long. Germline values: CDR1 SGHAT, CDR2 FQDESV (reference sequence). V lost 0 bases to trimming and J lost 8 bases, with 14 bases between them. The CDR3 DNA follows: TGTGCCAGCAGCTTAGCCACACCTGGGGCCGATGAGCAGTTCTTC. Protein product: CASSLATPGADEQFF.

This clone has a handful of counts. The chain combines TRBV7-3 with TRBJ2-1, with 8 bases identical to TRBD2. Germline lookup yields CDR1 SGHTA and CDR2 FQGTGA. The CDR3 is made up of 15 amino acids. V lost 1 base to trimming and J lost 7 bases; unmatched junction nucleotides: 6. The CDR3 DNA follows: TGTGCCAGCAGCTTAAACCCTCTAGCGGGTAATGAGCAGTTCTTC. This sequence encodes CASSLNPLAGNEQFF.

This clone was picked up a small number of times. This chain links TRBV7-2 with TRBJ2-7; 9 nucleotides line up with TRBD1. Looked up from germline, CDR1 is SGHTA and CDR2 is FQGNSA. This CDR3 comprises 16 residues. Germline trimming cut 3 bases from V and 3 bases from J; bases unmatched to any gene: 9. CDR3 residues: CASSFQGQGSSYEQYF. CDR3 in DNA: TGTGCCAGCAGCTTCCAGGGACAGGGTTCGAGCTACGAGCAGTACTTC.

The chain joins TRBV7-2 to TRBJ2-7; D may match TRBD1 or TRBD2 (6 bases each). The CDR3 is made up of 15 amino acids. CDR1 SGHTA and CDR2 FQGNSA come from the germline V gene. V lost 1 base to trimming and J lost 5 bases, with 15 bases between them. The CDR3 nucleotides are TGTGCCAGCAGCTTAGTGGCCGGGGGCGGAAACGAGCAGTACTTC. The encoded protein is CASSLVAGGGNEQYF. Based on the CDR3 plus reference TRBV7-2 and TRBJ2-7, the full variable domain is GAGVSQSPSNKVTEKGKDVELRCDPISGHTALYWYRQSLGQGLEFLIYFQGNSAPDKSGLPSDRFSAERTGGSVSTLTIQRTQQEDSAVYLCASSLVAGGGNEQYFGPGTRLTVT.

This clone was counted only a few times. The J gene is TRBJ2-5, the V gene TRBV14, with a weak D call TRBD2 (5 bases). The germline gives CDR1 SGHDN, CDR2 FVKESK. The V gene lost 2 bases and the J gene lost 2 bases, with 12 bases spanning the gap. This CDR3 comprises 15 residues. CDR3 coding DNA: TGTGCCAGCAGCCAAACCGGGGTCCGGCAAGAGACCCAGTACTTC. This codes for CASSQTGVRQETQYF.